This TCR beta chain derives from a study of blood T cells in healthy people across ages. A second PCR of 7 to 11 cycles used a sample-barcoded 5' primer and a J-beta primer mix. A template-switch adaptor containing 12 random nucleotides labeled each cDNA molecule. TCRdb processed the 5' RACE reads anew with MiXCR; each CDR3 protein has one entry. The sample lists around 990,000 distinct CDR3 sequences, around 25% occurring once. CDR3 length equals 16 residues. Trimming shortened V by 4 bases and J by 0 bases, and 13 bases separated the two germline ends. The germline gives CDR1 SQVTM, CDR2 ANQGSEA. This clonotype was seen ten or more times. This sample was also put to use in a study of T cells of mothers and their children.

The V gene is TRBV29-1, the J gene TRBJ2-6; weak D call: TRBD1 (5 bases). The sequence was collected from a girl aged 2 to 9 in good health. Sequencing was performed on blood. CDR3 bases: TGCAGCGTTGGATACAGGCAAAGCTCTGGGGCCAACGTCCTGACTTTC. Amino acid sequence: CSVGYRQSSGANVLTF.